This TCR beta chain appears in the sequencing data of a study of blood T cell repertoires in COVID-19. The CDR3 is made up of 18 amino acids. Germline values: CDR1 KGHSH, CDR2 LQKENI. The J segment lost 3 bases and the V segment lost 6 bases, leaving 14 bases of the junction unmatched. Here immunoSEQ multiplex PCR was the method, and the copy in TCRdb shows in-frame clones only, minus some. The sample comprises fewer than 250,000 clones, approximately 85% of which are singletons, and approximately 8% rests with the top ten. This clone is a singleton in its sample. Sample: peripheral blood. This receptor was identified in a woman aged 50 to 60 with active or convalescent COVID-19. V is TRBV18 and J is TRBJ1-2, with 12 nucleotides matching TRBD1. CDR3 coding DNA: TGTGCCAGCTCGGTGAATACGGGACAGGGGGCTTCGCACTATGGCTACACCTTC. Protein product: CASSVNTGQGASHYGYTF.